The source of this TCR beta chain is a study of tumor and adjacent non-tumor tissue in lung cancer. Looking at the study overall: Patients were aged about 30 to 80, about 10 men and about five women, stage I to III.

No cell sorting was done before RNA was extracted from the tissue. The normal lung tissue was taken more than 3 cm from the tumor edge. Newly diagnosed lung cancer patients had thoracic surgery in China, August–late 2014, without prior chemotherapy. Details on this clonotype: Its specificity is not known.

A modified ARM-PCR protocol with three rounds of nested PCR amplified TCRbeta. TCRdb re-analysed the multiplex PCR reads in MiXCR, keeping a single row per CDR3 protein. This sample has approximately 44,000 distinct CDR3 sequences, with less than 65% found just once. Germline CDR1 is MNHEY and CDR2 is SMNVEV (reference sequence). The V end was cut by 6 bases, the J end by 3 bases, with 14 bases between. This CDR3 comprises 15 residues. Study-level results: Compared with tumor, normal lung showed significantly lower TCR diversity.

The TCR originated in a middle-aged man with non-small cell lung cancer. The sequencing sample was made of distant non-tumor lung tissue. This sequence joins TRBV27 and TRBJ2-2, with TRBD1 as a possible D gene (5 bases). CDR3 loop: CASSSADTYTGELFF. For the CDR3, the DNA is TGTGCCAGCAGCTCTGCGGACACCTACACCGGGGAGCTGTTTTTT.